The next 2 T cell receptor beta chains were all read from a single sample in a study of shared clonotypes between healthy human individuals. Some clones are missing from TCRdb's copy, which holds only in-frame ones; the method was immunoSEQ multiplex PCR. The table lists more than 850,000 clones, about four fifths of them singletons, with approximately 0.5% in the top ten. The sequencing sample was made of memory CD4+ T cells from PBMCs. Subset in this sample: CD45RA-negative fraction. The receptor set was obtained from a young man in good health. Some clones in this sample may be carry-over from other donors' samples.

The J gene is TRBJ2-5, the V gene TRBV6-6; D unresolved. CDR1 and CDR2 from the germline V gene are MNHNY and SVGAGI (reference sequence). V was pared by 2 bases and J by 5 bases, with 15 bases between. This CDR3 comprises 15 residues. The CDR3 region is CASSYQLLAYETQYF. The CDR3, as DNA: TGTGCCAGCAGTTACCAACTTCTGGCGTACGAGACCCAGTACTTC.

The V call is TRBV6-1, the J call TRBJ1-4, with D unresolved. V was shortened by 8 bases and J by 3 bases, with 13 bases between the two germline ends. The CDR3 loop spans 14 amino acids. Germline V gene sequence: CDR1 MNHNS, CDR2 SASEGT. DNA of the CDR3: TGTGCCAGCGAGACTGGAGAGGCTAATGAAAAACTGTTTTTT. It yields the protein CASETGEANEKLFF.